This T cell receptor beta chain was observed in a study of T cell repertoires in cytomegalovirus infection. Looked up from germline, CDR1 is SGHNT and CDR2 is YYREEE (reference sequence). This CDR3 spans 15 amino acids. Between the trimmed V and J ends, which lost 5 bases and 0 bases, there was a span of 14 bases. TCRdb reprocessed the reads with MiXCR, giving one entry per CDR3 protein. This sample has about 180,000 distinct CDR3 sequences, with approximately 14% found just once. This clonotype has at least ten counts. The chain links TRBV5-4 to TRBJ2-5, with D uncertain. Sequencing was carried out using PBMCs. The TCR sequence derives from a human donor in good health (CMV status not recorded). Some clones in this sample may be carry-over from other donors' samples. CDR3 sequence: CASSQSGNHQETQYF. The DNA of the CDR3 is TGTGCCAGCAGTCAAAGTGGGAACCACCAAGAGACCCAGTACTTC.